Reported below is one T cell receptor beta chain. The data belong to a study of Ad26.COV2.S vaccination and SARS-CoV-2 variants. Data came from immunoSEQ multiplex PCR; TCRdb stores just in-frame clones and leaves some out. Of approximately 400,000 clones in the sample, about 91% were seen once. The sequence was obtained from a human donor who had recovered from COVID-19. The sequenced sample was peripheral blood, obtained after recovery from COVID-19.

CDR3 in amino acids: CASSQVPGLAGGVEQFF. DNA of the CDR3: TGTGCCAGCAGCCAGGTTCCGGGACTAGCGGGGGGGGTTGAGCAGTTCTTC. The chain employs TRBV3-1 (or the pseudogene TRBV3-2) and TRBJ2-1; 16 bases map to TRBD2. With 3 bases clipped from V and 9 bases from J, the junction kept 8 bases outside the gene matches. The CDR3 covers 17 residues. From germline, CDR1 is LGHDT and CDR2 YNNKEL (reference sequence).